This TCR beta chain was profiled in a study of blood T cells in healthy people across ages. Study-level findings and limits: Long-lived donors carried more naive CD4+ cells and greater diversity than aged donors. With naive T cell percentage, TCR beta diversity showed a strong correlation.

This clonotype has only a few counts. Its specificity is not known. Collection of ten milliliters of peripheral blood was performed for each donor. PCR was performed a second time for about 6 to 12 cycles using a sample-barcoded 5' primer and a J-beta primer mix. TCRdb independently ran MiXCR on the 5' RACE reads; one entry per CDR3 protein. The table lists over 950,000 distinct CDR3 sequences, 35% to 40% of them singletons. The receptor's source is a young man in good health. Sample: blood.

CDR3 coding DNA: TGTGCCAGCAGCAACCGGGACAGGGTCAGCACAGATACGCAGTATTTT. It codes for CASSNRDRVSTDTQYF. The chain employs TRBV7-9 and TRBJ2-3, with TRBD1 identical over 9 bases. Germline trimming cut 5 bases from V and 0 bases from J; bases unmatched to any gene: 6. This CDR3 spans 16 amino acids. Germline values: CDR1 SEHNR, CDR2 FQNEAQ (reference sequence).